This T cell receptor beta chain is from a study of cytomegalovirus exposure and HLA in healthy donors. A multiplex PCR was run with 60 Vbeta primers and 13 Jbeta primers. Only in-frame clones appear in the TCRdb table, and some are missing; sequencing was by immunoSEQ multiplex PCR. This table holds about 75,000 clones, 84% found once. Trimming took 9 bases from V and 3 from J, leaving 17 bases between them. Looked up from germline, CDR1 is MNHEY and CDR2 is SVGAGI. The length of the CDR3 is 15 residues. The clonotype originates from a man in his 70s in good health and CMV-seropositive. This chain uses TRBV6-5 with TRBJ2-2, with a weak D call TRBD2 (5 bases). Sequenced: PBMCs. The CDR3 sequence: CASKRSGMDTGELFF. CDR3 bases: TGTGCCAGTAAGCGGAGTGGGATGGACACCGGGGAGCTGTTTTTT.